The rows below give T cell receptor beta chains drawn from one sample of a study of tumor-infiltrating lymphocytes in localized non-small cell lung cancer. Data came from immunoSEQ multiplex PCR; TCRdb stores just in-frame clones and leaves some out. Among about 12,000 clones listed, 78% were seen once. The sample was lung tumor tissue. Receptor source: a human donor with non-small cell lung cancer. The CDR3 runs from the conserved cysteine through the conserved F or W. The D gene is left open where the match is weak. Clone size is not always given. Where it is, it says once, few, many or a class for expanded clones.

d_call: TRBD1; j_call: TRBJ2-5; v_call: TRBV7-8; clone_size: -; cdr3_nt: TGTGCCAGCACCGCGATGACAGGGTGGATGGAGACCCAGTACTTC; cdr3_aa: CASTAMTGWMETQYF
d_call: -; j_call: TRBJ1-2; v_call: TRBV30; clone_size: -; cdr3_nt: TGTGCCTGGAGTTCGCTAGCCGGGGGCCACTATGGCTACACCTTC; cdr3_aa: CAWSSLAGGHYGYTF
d_call: -; j_call: TRBJ2-7; v_call: TRBV4-3; clone_size: -; cdr3_nt: TGCGCCAGCAGCCAAGATCTCTCCGGACTACCCGAAACGGGGGAGCAGTACTTC; cdr3_aa: CASSQDLSGLPETGEQYF
d_call: -; j_call: TRBJ2-3; v_call: TRBV6-6; clone_size: -; cdr3_nt: TGTGCCAGCAGAGGGGCTACCCACACAGATACGCAGTATTTT; cdr3_aa: CASRGATHTDTQYF
d_call: -; j_call: TRBJ2-5; v_call: TRBV6-1; clone_size: -; cdr3_nt: TGTGCCAGCAGTCCCAGACCCAAAGAGACCCAGTACTTC; cdr3_aa: CASSPRPKETQYF
d_call: TRBD2; j_call: TRBJ2-3; v_call: TRBV10-2; clone_size: -; cdr3_nt: TGCGCCAGCAGTGAGGCACGGGGGACTAGTACAGATACGCAGTATTTT; cdr3_aa: CASSEARGTSTDTQYF
d_call: -; j_call: TRBJ1-5; v_call: TRBV28; clone_size: once; cdr3_nt: TGTGCCAGCAGCGGGGAAATCGGGCGGGGTAGCAATCAGCCCCAGCATTTT; cdr3_aa: CASSGEIGRGSNQPQHF
d_call: -; j_call: TRBJ1-5; v_call: TRBV6-1; clone_size: -; cdr3_nt: TGTGCCAGCCAATGGGAGGGCAATCAGCCCCAGCATTTT; cdr3_aa: CASQWEGNQPQHF
d_call: TRBD1; j_call: TRBJ1-1; v_call: TRBV7-7; clone_size: -; cdr3_nt: TGTGCCAGCAGCTCCGGACAGGACACTGAAGCTTTCTTT; cdr3_aa: CASSSGQDTEAFF
d_call: -; j_call: TRBJ1-2; v_call: TRBV6-1; clone_size: -; cdr3_nt: TGTGCCAGCAGTGAAGTTGGGGGCACCCTCTATGGCTACACCTTC; cdr3_aa: CASSEVGGTLYGYTF